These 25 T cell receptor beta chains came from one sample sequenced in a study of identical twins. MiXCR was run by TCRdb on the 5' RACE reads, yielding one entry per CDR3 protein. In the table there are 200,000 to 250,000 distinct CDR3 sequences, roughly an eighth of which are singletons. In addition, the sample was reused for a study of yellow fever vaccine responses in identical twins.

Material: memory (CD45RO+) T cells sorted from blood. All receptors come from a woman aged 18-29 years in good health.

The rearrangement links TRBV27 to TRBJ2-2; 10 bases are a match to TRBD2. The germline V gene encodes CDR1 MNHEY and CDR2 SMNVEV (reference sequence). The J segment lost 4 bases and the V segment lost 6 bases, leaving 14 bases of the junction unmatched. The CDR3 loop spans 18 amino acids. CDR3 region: CASRRISGGAGSTGELFF. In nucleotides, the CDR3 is TGTGCCAGCAGAAGAATCAGCGGGGGGGCTGGGAGCACCGGGGAGCTGTTTTTT.

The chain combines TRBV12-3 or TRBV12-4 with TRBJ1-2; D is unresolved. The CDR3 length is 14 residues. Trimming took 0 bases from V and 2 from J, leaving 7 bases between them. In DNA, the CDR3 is TGTGCCAGCAGTTTAGCCAGGACGAACTATGGCTACACCTTC. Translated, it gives CASSLARTNYGYTF.

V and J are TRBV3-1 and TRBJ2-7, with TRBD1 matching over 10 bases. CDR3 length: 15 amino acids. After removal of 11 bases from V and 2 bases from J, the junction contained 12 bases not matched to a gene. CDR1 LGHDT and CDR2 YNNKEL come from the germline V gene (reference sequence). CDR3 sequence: CACTQGQGGPYEQYF. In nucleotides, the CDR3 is TGTGCCTGCACCCAAGGACAGGGGGGGCCCTACGAGCAGTACTTC.

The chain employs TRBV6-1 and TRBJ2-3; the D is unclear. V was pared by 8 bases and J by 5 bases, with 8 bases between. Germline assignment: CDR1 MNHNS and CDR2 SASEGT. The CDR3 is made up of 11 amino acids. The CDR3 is CASPLRDTQYF. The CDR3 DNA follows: TGTGCCAGCCCTCTCCGAGATACGCAGTATTTT.

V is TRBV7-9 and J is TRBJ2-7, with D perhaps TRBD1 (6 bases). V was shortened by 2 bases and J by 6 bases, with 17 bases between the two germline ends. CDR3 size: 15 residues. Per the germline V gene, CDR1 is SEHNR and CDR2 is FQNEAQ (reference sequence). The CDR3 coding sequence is TGTGCCAGCAGCTTATCTGGGACAAGGCCCCCCGAGCAGTACTTC. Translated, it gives CASSLSGTRPPEQYF.

CDR3 amino acids: CASSQTGLAGVADTQYF. Written as DNA, the CDR3 is TGTGCCAGCAGCCAAACGGGACTAGCGGGGGTCGCAGATACGCAGTATTTT. The chain is built from TRBV28 and TRBJ2-3; 14 bases fit TRBD2. This CDR3 has 17 amino acids. Germline CDR1 reads MDHEN; CDR2 reads SYDVKM. Trimming at V came to 6 bases and at J to 4 bases, leaving 9 bases not matched to a gene.

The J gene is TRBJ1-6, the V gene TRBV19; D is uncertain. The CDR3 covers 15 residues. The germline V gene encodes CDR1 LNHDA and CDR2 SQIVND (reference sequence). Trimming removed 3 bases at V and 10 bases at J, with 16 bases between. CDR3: CASSIRTGSGSPLHF. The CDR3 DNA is TGTGCCAGTAGTATCAGGACCGGCTCGGGATCACCCCTCCACTTT.

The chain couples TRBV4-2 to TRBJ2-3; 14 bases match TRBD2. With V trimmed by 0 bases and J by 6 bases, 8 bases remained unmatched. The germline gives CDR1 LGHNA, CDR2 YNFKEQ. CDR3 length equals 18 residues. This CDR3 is CASSQDETSGRGGDTQYF. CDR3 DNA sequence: TGTGCCAGCAGCCAAGACGAGACTAGCGGGAGGGGAGGGGATACGCAGTATTTT.

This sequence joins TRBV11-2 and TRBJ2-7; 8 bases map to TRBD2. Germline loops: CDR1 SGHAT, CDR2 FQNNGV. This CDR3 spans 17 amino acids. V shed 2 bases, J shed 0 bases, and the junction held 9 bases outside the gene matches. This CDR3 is CASSLTGGLGSSYEQYF. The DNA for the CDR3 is TGTGCCAGCAGCTTAACGGGGGGACTAGGGAGCTCCTACGAGCAGTACTTC.

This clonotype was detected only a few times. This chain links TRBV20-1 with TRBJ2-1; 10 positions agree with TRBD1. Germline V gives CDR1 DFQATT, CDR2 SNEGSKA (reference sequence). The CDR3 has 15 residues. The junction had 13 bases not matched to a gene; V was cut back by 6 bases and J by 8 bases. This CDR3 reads CSARQGAFSDDEQFF. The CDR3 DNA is TGCAGTGCGAGACAGGGGGCTTTTAGTGATGATGAGCAGTTCTTC.

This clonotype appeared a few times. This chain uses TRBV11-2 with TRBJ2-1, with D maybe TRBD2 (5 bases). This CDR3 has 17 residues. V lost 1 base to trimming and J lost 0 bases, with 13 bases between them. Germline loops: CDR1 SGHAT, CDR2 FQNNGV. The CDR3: CASSLGRSGISYNEQFF. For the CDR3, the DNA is TGTGCCAGCAGCTTAGGGAGAAGCGGAATCTCCTACAATGAGCAGTTCTTC.

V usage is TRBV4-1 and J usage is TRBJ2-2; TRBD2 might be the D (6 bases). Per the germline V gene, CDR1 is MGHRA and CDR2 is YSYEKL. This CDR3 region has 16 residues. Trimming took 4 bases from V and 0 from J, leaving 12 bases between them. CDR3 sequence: CASSLWAGTNTGELFF. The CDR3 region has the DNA TGCGCCAGCAGCCTCTGGGCGGGAACGAACACCGGGGAGCTGTTTTTT.

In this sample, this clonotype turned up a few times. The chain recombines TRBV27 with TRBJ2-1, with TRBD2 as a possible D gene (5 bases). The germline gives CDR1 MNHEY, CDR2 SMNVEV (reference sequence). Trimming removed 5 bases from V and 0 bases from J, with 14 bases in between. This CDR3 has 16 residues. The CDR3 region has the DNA TGTGCCAGCAGTCTCCGCTCCGGGGTCTCCTACAATGAGCAGTTCTTC. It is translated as CASSLRSGVSYNEQFF.

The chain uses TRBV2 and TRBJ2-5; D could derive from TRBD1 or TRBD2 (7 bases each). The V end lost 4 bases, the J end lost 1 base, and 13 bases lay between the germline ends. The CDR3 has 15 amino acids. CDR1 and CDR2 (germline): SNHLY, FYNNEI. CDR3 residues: CASSVAGGGQETQYF. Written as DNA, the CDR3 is TGTGCCAGCAGTGTCGCAGGGGGGGGCCAAGAGACCCAGTACTTC.

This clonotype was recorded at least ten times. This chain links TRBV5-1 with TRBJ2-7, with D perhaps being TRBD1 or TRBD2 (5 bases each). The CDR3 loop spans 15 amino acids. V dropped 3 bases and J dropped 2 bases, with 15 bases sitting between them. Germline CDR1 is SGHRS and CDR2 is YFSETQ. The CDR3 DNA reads TGCGCCAGCAGCTCAGGGTGGGGACCAGCCTACGAGCAGTACTTC. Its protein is CASSSGWGPAYEQYF.

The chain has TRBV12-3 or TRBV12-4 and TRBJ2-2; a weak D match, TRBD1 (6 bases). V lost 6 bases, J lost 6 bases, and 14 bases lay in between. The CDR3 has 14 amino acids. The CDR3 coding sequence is TGTGCCAGCAGGGCCGGGACAAGGGCCGGGGAGCTGTTTTTT. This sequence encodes CASRAGTRAGELFF.

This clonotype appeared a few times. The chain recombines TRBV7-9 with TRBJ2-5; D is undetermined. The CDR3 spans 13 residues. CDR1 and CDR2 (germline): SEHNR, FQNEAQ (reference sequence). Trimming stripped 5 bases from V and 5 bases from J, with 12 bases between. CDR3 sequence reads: CASSPYAWETQYF. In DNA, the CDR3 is TGTGCCAGCAGCCCTTATGCCTGGGAGACCCAGTACTTC.

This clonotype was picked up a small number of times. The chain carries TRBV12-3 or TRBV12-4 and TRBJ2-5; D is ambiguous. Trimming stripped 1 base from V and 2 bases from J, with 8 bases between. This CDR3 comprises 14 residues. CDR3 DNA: TGTGCCAGCAGTTTAGATGCCAGACAAGAGACCCAGTACTTC. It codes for CASSLDARQETQYF.

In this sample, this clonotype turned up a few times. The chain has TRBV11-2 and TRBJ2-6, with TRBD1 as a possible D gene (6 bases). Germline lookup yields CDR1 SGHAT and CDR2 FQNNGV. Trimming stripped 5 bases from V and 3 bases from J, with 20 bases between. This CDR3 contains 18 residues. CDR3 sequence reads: CASSRQVRSTVGANVLTF. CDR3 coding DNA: TGTGCCAGCAGCCGACAGGTCCGATCGACAGTTGGGGCCAACGTCCTGACTTTC.

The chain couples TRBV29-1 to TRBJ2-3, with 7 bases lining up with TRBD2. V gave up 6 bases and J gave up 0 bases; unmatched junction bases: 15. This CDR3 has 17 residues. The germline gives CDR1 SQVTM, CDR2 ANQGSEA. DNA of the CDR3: TGCAGCGTCGAAAACTTGAAACTAGCGAGCAGCACAGATACGCAGTATTTT. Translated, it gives CSVENLKLASSTDTQYF.

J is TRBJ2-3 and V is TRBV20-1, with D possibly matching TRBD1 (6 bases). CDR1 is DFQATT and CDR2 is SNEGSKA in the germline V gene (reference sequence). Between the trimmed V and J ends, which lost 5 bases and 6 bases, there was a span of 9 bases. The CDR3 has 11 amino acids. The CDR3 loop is CSARQVDTQYF. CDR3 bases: TGCAGTGCTCGACAGGTGGATACGCAGTATTTT.

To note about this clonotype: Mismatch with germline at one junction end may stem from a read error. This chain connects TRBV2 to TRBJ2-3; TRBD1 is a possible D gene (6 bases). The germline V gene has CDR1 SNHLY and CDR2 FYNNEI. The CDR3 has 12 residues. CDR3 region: CASSEDRTGLDF. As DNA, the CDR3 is TGTGCCAGCAGTGAGGACAGAACCGGTCTCGATTTT. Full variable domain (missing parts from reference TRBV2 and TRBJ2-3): EPEVTQTPSHQVTQMGQEVILRCVPISNHLYFYWYRQILGQKVEFLVSFYNNEISEKSEIFDDQFSVERPDGSNFTLKIRSTKLEDSAMYFCASSEDRTGLDFGPGTRLTVL.

The CDR3 region has the DNA TGTGCCAGCAGTCGCAACAGGGGCTCCGTCTACGAGCAGTACTTC. It translates to CASSRNRGSVYEQYF. The rearrangement joins TRBV3-1 to TRBJ2-7; 7 positions match TRBD1. With V trimmed by 6 bases and J by 3 bases, 11 bases remained unmatched. The CDR3 is 15 amino acids. In germline, CDR1 is LGHDT, CDR2 YNNKEL (reference sequence).

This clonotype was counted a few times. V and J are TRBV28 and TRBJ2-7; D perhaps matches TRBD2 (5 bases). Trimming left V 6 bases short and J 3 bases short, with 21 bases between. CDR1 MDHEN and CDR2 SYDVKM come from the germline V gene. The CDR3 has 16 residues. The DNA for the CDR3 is TGTGCCAGCAGCCTCCCGGGTCGTCCCGAGGGCTACGAGCAGTACTTC. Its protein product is CASSLPGRPEGYEQYF.

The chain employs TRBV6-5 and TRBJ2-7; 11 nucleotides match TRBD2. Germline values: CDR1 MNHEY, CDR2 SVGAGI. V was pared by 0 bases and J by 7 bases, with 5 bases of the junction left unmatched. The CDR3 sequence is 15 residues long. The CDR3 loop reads CASSYSSGGAWEQYF. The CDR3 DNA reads TGTGCCAGCAGTTACTCTAGCGGGGGGGCCTGGGAGCAGTACTTC.